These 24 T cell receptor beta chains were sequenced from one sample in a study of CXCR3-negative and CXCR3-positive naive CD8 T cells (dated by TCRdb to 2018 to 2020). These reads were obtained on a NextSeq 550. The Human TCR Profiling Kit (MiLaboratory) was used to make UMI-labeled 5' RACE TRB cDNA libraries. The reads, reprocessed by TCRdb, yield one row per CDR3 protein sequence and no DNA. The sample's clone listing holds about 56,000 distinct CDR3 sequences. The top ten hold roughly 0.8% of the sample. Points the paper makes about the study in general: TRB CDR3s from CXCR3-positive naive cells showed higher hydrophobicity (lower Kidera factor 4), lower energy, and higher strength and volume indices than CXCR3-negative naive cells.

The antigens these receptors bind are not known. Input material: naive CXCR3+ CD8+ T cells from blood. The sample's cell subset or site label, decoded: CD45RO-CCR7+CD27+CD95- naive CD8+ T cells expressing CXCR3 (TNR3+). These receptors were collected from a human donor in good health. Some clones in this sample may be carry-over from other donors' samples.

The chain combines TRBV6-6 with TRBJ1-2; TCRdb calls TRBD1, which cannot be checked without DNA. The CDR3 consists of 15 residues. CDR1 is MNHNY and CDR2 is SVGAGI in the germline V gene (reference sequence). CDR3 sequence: CASSYLGRGNYGYTF.

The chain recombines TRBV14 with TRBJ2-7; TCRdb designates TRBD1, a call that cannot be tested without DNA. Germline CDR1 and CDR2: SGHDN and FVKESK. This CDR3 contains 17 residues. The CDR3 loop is CASSQGVLLHSTYEQYF. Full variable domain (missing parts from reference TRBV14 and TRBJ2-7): EAGVTQFPSHSVIEKGQTVTLRCDPISGHDNLYWYRRVMGKEIKFLLHFVKESKQDESGMPNNRFLAERTGGTYSTLKVQPAELEDSGVYFCASSQGVLLHSTYEQYFGPGTRLTVT.

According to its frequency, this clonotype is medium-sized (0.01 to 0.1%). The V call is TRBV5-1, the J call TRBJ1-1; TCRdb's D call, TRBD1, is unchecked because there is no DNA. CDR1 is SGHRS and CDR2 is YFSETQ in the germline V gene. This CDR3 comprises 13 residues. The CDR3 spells CASSLGQGVVAFF.

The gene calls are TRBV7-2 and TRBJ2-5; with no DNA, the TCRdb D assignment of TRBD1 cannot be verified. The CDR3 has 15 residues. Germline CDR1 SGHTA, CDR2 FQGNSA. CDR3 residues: CASCFNPGSQETQYF.

CDR3 protein: CASSLSGLGGNEKLFF. The chain employs TRBV7-9 and TRBJ1-4. The CDR3 runs to 16 residues. Germline lookup yields CDR1 SEHNR and CDR2 FQNEAQ (reference sequence).

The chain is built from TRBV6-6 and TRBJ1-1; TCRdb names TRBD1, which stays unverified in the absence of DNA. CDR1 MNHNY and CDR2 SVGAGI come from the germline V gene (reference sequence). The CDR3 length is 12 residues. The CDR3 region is CASSYSGETAFF.

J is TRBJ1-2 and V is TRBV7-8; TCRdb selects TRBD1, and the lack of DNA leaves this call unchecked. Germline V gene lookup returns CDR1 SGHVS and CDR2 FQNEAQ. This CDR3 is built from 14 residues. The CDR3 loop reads CASSVSRGNYGYTF. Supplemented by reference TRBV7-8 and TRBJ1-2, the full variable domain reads GAGVSQSPRYKVAKRGQDVALRCDPISGHVSLFWYQQALGQGPEFLTYFQNEAQLDKSGLPSDRFFAERPEGSVSTLKIQRTQQEDSAVYLCASSVSRGNYGYTFGSGTRLTVV.

The CDR3: CASSSWTYNEQFF. V usage is TRBV19 and J usage is TRBJ2-1. There are 13 residues in the CDR3. Germline CDR1 LNHDA, CDR2 SQIVND (reference sequence).

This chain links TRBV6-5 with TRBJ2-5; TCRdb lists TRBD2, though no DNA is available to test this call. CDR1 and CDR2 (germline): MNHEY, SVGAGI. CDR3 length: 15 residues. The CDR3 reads CASTVSGGIQETQYF.

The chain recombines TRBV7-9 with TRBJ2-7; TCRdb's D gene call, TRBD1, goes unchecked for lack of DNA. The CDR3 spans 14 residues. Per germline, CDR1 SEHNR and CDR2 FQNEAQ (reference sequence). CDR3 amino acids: CASSLVGENYEQYF.

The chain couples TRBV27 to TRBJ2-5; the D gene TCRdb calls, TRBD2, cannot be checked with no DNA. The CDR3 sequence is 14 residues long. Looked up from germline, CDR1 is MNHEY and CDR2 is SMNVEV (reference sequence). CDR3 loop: CASSFAGGTETQYF.

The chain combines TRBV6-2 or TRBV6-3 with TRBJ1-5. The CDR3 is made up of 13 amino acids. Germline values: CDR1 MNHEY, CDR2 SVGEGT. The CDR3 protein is CASNLGPPEPQHF.

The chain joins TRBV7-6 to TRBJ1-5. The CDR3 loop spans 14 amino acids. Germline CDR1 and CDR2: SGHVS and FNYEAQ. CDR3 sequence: CASSFTGSNQPQHF.

CDR3: CASGHPGGEQYF. The rearrangement uses TRBV12-5 and TRBJ2-7; absent DNA, TCRdb's TRBD2 call cannot be checked. This CDR3 is 12 amino acids long. Germline V CDR1 and CDR2: LGHNT, FRNRAP.

The CDR3 here is CSVEIRLGQRLYEQYF. This sequence joins TRBV29-1 and TRBJ2-7; TCRdb's D call, TRBD1, is unchecked because there is no DNA. From germline, CDR1 is SQVTM and CDR2 ANQGSEA. This CDR3 is 16 amino acids long.

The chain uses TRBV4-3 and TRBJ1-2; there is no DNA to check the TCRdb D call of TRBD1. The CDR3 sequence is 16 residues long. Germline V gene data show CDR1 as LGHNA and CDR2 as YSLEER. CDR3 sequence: CASSQDNVWGNYGYTF.

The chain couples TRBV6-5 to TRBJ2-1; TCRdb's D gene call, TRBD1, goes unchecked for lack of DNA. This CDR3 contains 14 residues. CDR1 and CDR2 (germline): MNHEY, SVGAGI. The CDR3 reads CASSAGTLNNEQFF.

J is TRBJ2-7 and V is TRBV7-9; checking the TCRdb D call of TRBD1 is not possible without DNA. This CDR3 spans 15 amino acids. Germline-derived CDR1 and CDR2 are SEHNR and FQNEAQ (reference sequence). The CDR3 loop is CASSPRTGRNYEQYF. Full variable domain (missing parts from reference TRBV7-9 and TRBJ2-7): DTGVSQNPRHKITKRGQNVTFRCDPISEHNRLYWYRQTLGQGPEFLTYFQNEAQLEKSRLLSDRFSAERPKGSFSTLEIQRTEQGDSAMYLCASSPRTGRNYEQYFGPGTRLTVT.

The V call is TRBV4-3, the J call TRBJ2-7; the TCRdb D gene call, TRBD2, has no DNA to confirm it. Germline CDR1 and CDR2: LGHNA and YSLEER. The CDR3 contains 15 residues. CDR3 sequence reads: CASSQDGSLAYEQYF.

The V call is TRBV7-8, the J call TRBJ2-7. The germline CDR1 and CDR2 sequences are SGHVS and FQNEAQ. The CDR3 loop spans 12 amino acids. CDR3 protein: CASSTPVYEQYF.

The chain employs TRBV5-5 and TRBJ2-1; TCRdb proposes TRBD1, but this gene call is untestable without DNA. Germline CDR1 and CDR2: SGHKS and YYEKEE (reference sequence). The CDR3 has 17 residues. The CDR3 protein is CASSSKATGQGSNEQFF.

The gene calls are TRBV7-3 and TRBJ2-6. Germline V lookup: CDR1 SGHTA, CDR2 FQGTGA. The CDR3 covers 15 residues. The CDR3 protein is CASSYGVSGANVLTF.

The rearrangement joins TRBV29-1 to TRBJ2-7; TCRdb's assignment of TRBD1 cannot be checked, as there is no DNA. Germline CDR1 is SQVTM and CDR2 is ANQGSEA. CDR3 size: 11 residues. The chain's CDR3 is CSAGQVYEQYF.

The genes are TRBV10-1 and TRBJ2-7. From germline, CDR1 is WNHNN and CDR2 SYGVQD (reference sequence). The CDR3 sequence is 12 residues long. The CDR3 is CASSEGTYEQYF.